The 21 T cell receptor beta chains presented below share a single source sample, sequenced in a study of OX40 agonist ivuxolimab in advanced cancers. Method: immunoSEQ multiplex PCR; TCRdb's copy keeps in-frame clones and lacks some. The sample holds around 36,000 clones, roughly three quarters seen once. The sequencing here drew on CD4+ or CD8+ T cells sorted from blood, taken in a trial of the OX40 agonist ivuxolimab. These TCRs come from an adult with an advanced solid tumor such as melanoma, head and neck, liver or kidney cancer.

V usage is TRBV2 and J usage is TRBJ1-3; no clear D. The length of the CDR3 is 14 residues. CDR1 and CDR2 from the germline V gene are SNHLY and FYNNEI. V lost 7 bases and J 4 bases, leaving 14 bases between the germline ends. CDR3 in amino acids: CASIKTVPGNTIYF. The CDR3 coding sequence is TGTGCCAGCATAAAGACGGTTCCCGGAAACACCATATATTTT. The full variable domain, rest sourced from reference TRBV2 and TRBJ1-3, is EPEVTQTPSHQVTQMGQEVILRCVPISNHLYFYWYRQILGQKVEFLVSFYNNEISEKSEIFDDQFSVERPDGSNFTLKIRSTKLEDSAMYFCASIKTVPGNTIYFGEGSWLTVV.

V usage is TRBV19 and J usage is TRBJ2-7, with 10 nucleotides matching TRBD1. CDR1 and CDR2 (germline): LNHDA, SQIVND (reference sequence). The CDR3 is 15 residues long. J lost 4 bases, V lost 3 bases, and 6 bases had no gene match. CDR3 nucleotide sequence: TGTGCCAGTAGTATCCCGGGACAGGGGATTTACGAGCAGTACTTC. Translating it yields CASSIPGQGIYEQYF.

This rearrangement joins TRBV27 to TRBJ2-7, with 7 bases aligning to TRBD2. Unmatched junction bases numbered 8, after V lost 6 bases and J lost 6 bases. Germline-derived CDR1 and CDR2 are MNHEY and SMNVEV (reference sequence). The CDR3 sequence is 13 residues long. In DNA form, the CDR3 reads TGTGCCAGCAGACCCGGACTAGTGGGCGAGCAGTACTTC. Its translation: CASRPGLVGEQYF.

V usage is TRBV28 and J usage is TRBJ2-2; D remains unclear. The germline V gene encodes CDR1 MDHEN and CDR2 SYDVKM. This CDR3 is 12 amino acids long. V gave up 11 bases and J gave up 4 bases, with 11 bases separating them. CDR3 protein: CAVQGSTGELFF. The DNA of the CDR3 is TGTGCCGTTCAAGGGTCCACCGGGGAGCTGTTTTTT.

In its sample, this clone was seen a few times. The V and J genes are TRBV7-9 and TRBJ1-4; the D is unclear. Germline values: CDR1 SEHNR, CDR2 FQNEAQ (reference sequence). V was trimmed by 5 bases and J by 3 bases, leaving 10 bases between them. The CDR3 sequence is 14 residues long. The CDR3 is CASSPRAANEKLFF. CDR3 sequence (DNA): TGTGCCAGCAGCCCTAGGGCTGCTAATGAAAAACTGTTTTTT. The full variable domain, completed using reference TRBV7-9 and TRBJ1-4, is DTGVSQNPRHKITKRGQNVTFRCDPISEHNRLYWYRQTLGQGPEFLTYFQNEAQLEKSRLLSDRFSAERPKGSFSTLEIQRTEQGDSAMYLCASSPRAANEKLFFGSGTQLSVL.

The gene calls are TRBV7-8 and TRBJ2-5; TRBD2 aligns across 11 bases. The CDR3 has 16 amino acids. The germline CDR1 and CDR2 sequences are SGHVS and FQNEAQ. Unmatched junction bases numbered 9, after V lost 2 bases and J lost 7 bases. The CDR3 DNA sequence: TGTGCCAGCAGCTTAAATAGCGGGAGGGCCGGGGCGACCCAGTACTTC. Translation gives CASSLNSGRAGATQYF.

The V and J genes are TRBV7-3 and TRBJ1-2, with D unclear. Germline lookup yields CDR1 SGHTA and CDR2 FQGTGA. The CDR3 runs to 13 residues. The V end lost 2 bases, the J end lost 4 bases, and 8 bases lay between the germline ends. The CDR3 region has the DNA TGTGCCAGCAGCTTAGCGGGCGGCTATGGCTACACCTTC. Residues: CASSLAGGYGYTF.

The V gene is TRBV18, the J gene TRBJ2-7; TRBD1 matches 9 bases. The CDR3 loop spans 16 amino acids. Germline trimming cut 3 bases from V and 7 bases from J; bases unmatched to any gene: 13. Germline CDR1 KGHSH, CDR2 LQKENI. The chain's CDR3 is CASSPSLGQGEGEQYF. The CDR3 DNA reads TGTGCCAGCTCACCGTCTCTGGGACAGGGCGAGGGAGAGCAGTACTTC.

The chain links TRBV18 to TRBJ2-7; D is possibly TRBD2 (6 bases). V was clipped by 3 bases and J by 0 bases, with 9 bases between them. This CDR3 contains 14 residues. Germline assignment: CDR1 KGHSH and CDR2 LQKENI. The CDR3 sequence is CASSPRGTSYEQYF. Here the CDR3 DNA reads TGTGCCAGCTCACCTCGGGGGACCTCCTACGAGCAGTACTTC.

The chain is built from TRBV5-1 and TRBJ2-6, with D possibly being TRBD1 (6 bases). The V end was cut by 4 bases, the J end by 2 bases, with 10 bases between. This CDR3 has 15 residues. In germline, CDR1 is SGHRS, CDR2 YFSETQ. CDR3 in DNA: TGCGCCAGCAGCATGACAGGTGCTGGGGCCAACGTCCTGACTTTC. This gives the protein CASSMTGAGANVLTF. The full variable domain, in which reference TRBV5-1 and TRBJ2-6 provide the parts outside the CDR3, is KAGVTQTPRYLIKTRGQQVTLSCSPISGHRSVSWYQQTPGQGLQFLFEYFSETQRNKGNFPGRFSGRQFSNSRSEMNVSTLELGDSALYLCASSMTGAGANVLTFGAGSRLTVL.

This clone showed up just once. This sequence joins TRBV28 and TRBJ1-6; TRBD1 aligns across 9 bases. Germline-derived CDR1 and CDR2 are MDHEN and SYDVKM. The CDR3 totals 14 residues. Unmatched junction bases numbered 6, after V lost 3 bases and J lost 12 bases. The CDR3 DNA is TGTGCCAGCAGTTTGGGGACAGGGCCTATACCCCTCCACTTT. It encodes CASSLGTGPIPLHF.

The genes are TRBV10-1 and TRBJ1-1; D call uncertain. From germline, CDR1 is WNHNN and CDR2 SYGVQD (reference sequence). Trimming removed 1 base from V and 5 bases from J, with 8 bases in between. The CDR3 is 13 amino acids. CDR3 sequence: CASSEYRATEAFF. CDR3 bases: TGCGCCAGCAGTGAGTACCGGGCTACTGAAGCTTTCTTT.

The chain is built from TRBV30 and TRBJ2-5; D may be TRBD2 (5 bases). TRBJ2-7 explains the end of the DNA better; the J call may be wrong. Per the germline V gene, CDR1 is GTSNPN and CDR2 is SVGIG (reference sequence). CDR3 length equals 13 residues. CDR3 region: CAWSRGYNYEQYF. The CDR3 DNA reads TGTGCCTGGAGTCGCGGGTATAATTACGAGCAGTACTTC.

This chain links TRBV4-1 with TRBJ2-5; D is uncertain. Trimming removed 5 bases from V and 1 base from J, with 11 bases in between. This CDR3 is 14 amino acids long. CDR1 and CDR2 from the germline V gene are MGHRA and YSYEKL. CDR3: CASSNRNTQETQYF. In DNA, the CDR3 is TGCGCCAGCAGCAATCGGAATACCCAAGAGACCCAGTACTTC.

The rearrangement links TRBV18 to TRBJ1-4; D is undetermined. V shed 5 bases and J shed 5 bases, with 18 bases lying between them. The germline V gene encodes CDR1 KGHSH and CDR2 LQKENI. The CDR3 is 16 amino acids. CDR3 in amino acids: CASSFNSGAPNEKLFF. The CDR3 DNA reads TGTGCCAGCTCATTCAATTCCGGAGCACCGAATGAAAAACTGTTTTTT.

The count of this clone is one. The chain carries TRBV2 and TRBJ2-7; unclear D gene. The CDR3 runs 13 residues. From germline, CDR1 is SNHLY and CDR2 FYNNEI. V dropped 6 bases and J dropped 3 bases, with 12 bases sitting between them. CDR3 region: CASSDSPFYEQYF. CDR3 in DNA: TGTGCCAGCAGCGACTCGCCGTTCTACGAGCAGTACTTC.

This chain connects TRBV11-2 to TRBJ2-7; no clear D gene. Germline loops: CDR1 SGHAT, CDR2 FQNNGV. Trimming left V 3 bases short and J 0 bases short, with 6 bases between. This CDR3 comprises 13 residues. For the CDR3, the DNA is TGTGCCAGCAGCTTTGCGAGCTCCTACGAGCAGTACTTC. This translates into CASSFASSYEQYF. The variable domain in full, with the rest retrieved from reference TRBV11-2 and TRBJ2-7, is EAGVAQSPRYKIIEKRQSVAFWCNPISGHATLYWYQQILGQGPKLLIQFQNNGVVDDSQLPKDRFSAERLKGVDSTLKIQPAKLEDSAVYLCASSFASSYEQYFGPGTRLTVT.

The V and J genes are TRBV11-2 and TRBJ2-5; D gene ambiguous. V was pared by 5 bases and J by 5 bases, with 12 bases between. The CDR3 is 13 residues long. Germline CDR1 SGHAT, CDR2 FQNNGV. CDR3 region: CASSVGFMETQYF. The CDR3 bases are TGTGCCAGCAGCGTAGGATTTATGGAGACCCAGTACTTC. The variable domain in full, with the rest retrieved from reference TRBV11-2 and TRBJ2-5, is EAGVAQSPRYKIIEKRQSVAFWCNPISGHATLYWYQQILGQGPKLLIQFQNNGVVDDSQLPKDRFSAERLKGVDSTLKIQPAKLEDSAVYLCASSVGFMETQYFGPGTRLLVL.

The V and J genes are TRBV28 and TRBJ2-7; 7 positions match TRBD1. The V gene end was trimmed by 6 bases and the J gene end by 3 bases; junction bases not matched to a gene: 14. Germline V gene sequence: CDR1 MDHEN, CDR2 SYDVKM. The length of the CDR3 is 16 residues. CDR3 bases: TGTGCCAGCAGCGAAACAGGGGCCCCAACTTTCTACGAGCAGTACTTC. It translates to CASSETGAPTFYEQYF.

This chain connects TRBV4-1 to TRBJ2-3; D is unclear. Germline V CDR1 and CDR2: MGHRA, YSYEKL. The CDR3 runs 16 residues. V was clipped by 0 bases and J by 4 bases, with 14 bases between them. The CDR3 loop reads CASSQEHSMGADTQYF. The CDR3 bases are TGCGCCAGCAGCCAAGAACATAGTATGGGCGCAGATACGCAGTATTTT.

The chain employs TRBV7-9 and TRBJ1-4; weak D call: TRBD1 (5 bases). Trimming pared 4 bases from V and 8 bases from J, leaving 11 bases between. CDR3 length: 13 residues. Germline CDR1 reads SEHNR; CDR2 reads FQNEAQ (reference sequence). The CDR3 reads CASSSQRGEKLFF. The CDR3 bases are TGTGCCAGCAGCTCCCAGAGGGGCGAAAAACTGTTTTTT. The whole variable domain, remainder taken from reference TRBV7-9 and TRBJ1-4, is DTGVSQNPRHKITKRGQNVTFRCDPISEHNRLYWYRQTLGQGPEFLTYFQNEAQLEKSRLLSDRFSAERPKGSFSTLEIQRTEQGDSAMYLCASSSQRGEKLFFGSGTQLSVL.